The 19 T cell receptor beta chains below were found in one sample sequenced in a study of T-cell memory formation after mild COVID-19. Via MiXCR, TCRdb re-called the 5' RACE reads, giving one row per CDR3 protein. Of under 300,000 distinct CDR3 sequences listed, 7.5% to 9.5% are singletons. The sequencing input was PBMCs or a T cell subset sorted from them (not recorded which). These TCRs come from a man aged 18 to 35 who had mild COVID-19 (a few samples of this study predate the infection). Cell type and time point are not known.

The chain has TRBV7-9 and TRBJ2-2; 8 bases match TRBD1. The germline gives CDR1 SEHNR, CDR2 FQNEAQ (reference sequence). The CDR3 has 16 residues. V was pared by 5 bases and J by 5 bases, with 10 bases of the junction left unmatched. CDR3 amino acids: CASSNADRADTGELFF. The CDR3 DNA reads TGTGCCAGCAGCAACGCGGACAGGGCCGATACCGGGGAGCTGTTTTTT.

The V and J genes are TRBV5-1 and TRBJ2-7; the D gene is possibly TRBD2 (6 bases). Germline-derived CDR1 and CDR2 are SGHRS and YFSETQ. V lost 5 bases and J 5 bases, leaving 11 bases between the germline ends. The CDR3 runs to 12 residues. For the CDR3, the DNA is TGCGCCAGCAGTTCGGGGGACCACGAGCAGTACTTC. Translated, it gives CASSSGDHEQYF.

This clonotype was detected only a few times. The chain is built from TRBV29-1 and TRBJ2-5; TRBD2 matches at 10 bases. The trim removed 7 bases at V and 2 bases at J, leaving 10 bases unmatched. The germline CDR1 and CDR2 sequences are SQVTM and ANQGSEA. This CDR3 is 15 amino acids long. The CDR3 region has the DNA TGCAGCGCCGGGATGGAGCGGGGGGGACAAGAGACCCAGTACTTC. Translated: CSAGMERGGQETQYF.

This chain joins TRBV7-2 and TRBJ2-1; the D is unclear. The V and J ends lost 3 bases and 6 bases respectively, with 12 bases between them. CDR1 and CDR2 (germline): SGHTA, FQGNSA. CDR3 length: 14 amino acids. As DNA, the CDR3 is TGTGCCAGCAGCTTCGTTTTCCGCTCCAATGAGCAGTTCTTC. Translating it yields CASSFVFRSNEQFF.

This clonotype was detected only a few times. V gene TRBV7-2 combines with J gene TRBJ1-1; D is unresolved. The CDR3 consists of 15 residues. V shed 4 bases and J shed 1 base, with 13 bases lying between them. Germline CDR1 and CDR2: SGHTA and FQGNSA. CDR3 loop: CASSSGGHRNTEAFF. The CDR3 nucleotides are TGTGCCAGCAGCTCCGGAGGTCACCGGAACACTGAAGCTTTCTTT.

At least ten counts were recorded for this clonotype. The rearrangement uses TRBV24-1 and TRBJ2-1; D possibly uses TRBD1 or TRBD2 (5 bases each). The CDR3 consists of 13 residues. Germline V gives CDR1 KGHDR, CDR2 SFDVKD. The germline V and J ends were trimmed by 4 bases and 9 bases, with 12 bases remaining between them. CDR3 bases: TGTGCCACCAGTGACGGGGCCCTCGGTGAGCAGTTCTTC. Its protein product is CATSDGALGEQFF.

This clonotype was seen a handful of times. The J gene is TRBJ2-2, the V gene TRBV9; D might be TRBD2 (6 bases). This CDR3 has 15 residues. Between the trimmed V and J ends, which lost 3 bases and 11 bases, there was a span of 20 bases. From germline, CDR1 is SGDLS and CDR2 YYNGEE. The CDR3 region is CASSARGTVGGELFF. The CDR3 DNA reads as TGTGCCAGCAGCGCCCGGGGGACGGTTGGTGGCGAGCTGTTTTTT.

This clonotype was counted ten times or more. The gene calls are TRBV20-1 and TRBJ2-7, with 11 positions matching TRBD2. Trimming removed 6 bases from V and 4 bases from J; junction bases left unmatched: 11. The CDR3 is 15 residues long. Germline V gene sequence: CDR1 DFQATT, CDR2 SNEGSKA (reference sequence). Here the CDR3 DNA reads TGCAGTGCGATCGGAAGACTAGCGGGGAGGTACGAGCAGTACTTC. Translated: CSAIGRLAGRYEQYF.

This clonotype was counted ten times or more. The chain uses TRBV28 and TRBJ2-1; 9 nucleotides match TRBD2. J gave up 7 bases and V 6 bases, and 10 bases lay outside the gene matches. CDR1 and CDR2 (germline): MDHEN, SYDVKM. This CDR3 has 15 residues. Here the CDR3 reads CASRDSAGGLNEQFF. The CDR3 nucleotides read TGTGCCAGCAGGGATTCGGCGGGGGGGCTAAATGAGCAGTTCTTC. Full variable domain (remainder filled in from reference TRBV28 and TRBJ2-1): DVKVTQSSRYLVKRTGEKVFLECVQDMDHENMFWYRQDPGLGLRLIYFSYDVKMKEKGDIPEGYSVSREKKERFSLILESASTNQTSMYLCASRDSAGGLNEQFFGPGTRLTVL.

This chain connects TRBV28 to TRBJ2-4, with D perhaps TRBD1 or TRBD2 (5 bases each). Deletions cut 2 bases from V and 7 bases from J, with 12 bases between. The CDR3 is 14 amino acids. CDR1 is MDHEN, CDR2 SYDVKM, per germline. The CDR3, as DNA: TGTGCCAGCAGTTTACAGGCCGGGGCGAACATTCAGTACTTC. It specifies CASSLQAGANIQYF.

The chain combines TRBV5-1 with TRBJ1-1; D possibly corresponds to TRBD1 (6 bases). The CDR3 runs to 14 residues. The V gene's germline CDR1 is SGHRS and CDR2 YFSETQ. With 0 bases removed from V and 11 bases from J, the gap between germline ends came to 17 bases. The CDR3 sequence: CASSLATGSNSAFF. The CDR3, as DNA: TGCGCCAGCAGCTTGGCCACAGGGTCCAATAGTGCTTTCTTT.

The V call is TRBV5-1, the J call TRBJ2-5; 8 positions match TRBD2. The CDR3 has 15 residues. With V trimmed by 5 bases and J by 3 bases, 9 bases remained unmatched. Germline V gives CDR1 SGHRS, CDR2 YFSETQ. DNA for the CDR3: TGCGCCAGCAGGACGCGGGGGGCGCATAAAGAGACCCAGTACTTC. This translates into CASRTRGAHKETQYF.

This clonotype was counted many times. CDR3 DNA: TGTGCCTGGAGCGCCCGGACAGGGGGATATCAGCCCCAGCATTTT. Translating gives CAWSARTGGYQPQHF. The chain recombines TRBV30 with TRBJ1-5; 10 bases are shared with TRBD1. The CDR3 has 15 residues. CDR1 is GTSNPN, CDR2 SVGIG, per germline (reference sequence). V shed 3 bases and J 5 bases; nucleotides not matched to a gene: 7.

This chain links TRBV10-3 with TRBJ1-1; TRBD1 is a possible D gene (6 bases). Germline V gene lookup returns CDR1 ENHRY and CDR2 SYGVKD. Trimming cost V 10 bases and J 6 bases, with 24 bases left between them. The CDR3 consists of 15 residues. The chain's CDR3 is CATRGGAGFEAEAFF. DNA for the CDR3: TGTGCCACCAGGGGAGGGGCTGGTTTTGAAGCTGAAGCTTTCTTT.

This clonotype occurred many times. The chain is built from TRBV12-3 or TRBV12-4 and TRBJ1-1; TRBD1 is a possible D gene (6 bases). The V end lost 5 bases, the J end lost 4 bases, and 14 bases lay between the germline ends. The CDR3 runs 14 residues. CDR3 loop: CASSATEGVTEAFF. The DNA for the CDR3 is TGTGCCAGCAGTGCCACGGAGGGGGTCACTGAAGCTTTCTTT.

This clonotype was detected a few times. V usage is TRBV4-1 and J usage is TRBJ1-2; D not resolved. The V gene's germline CDR1 is MGHRA and CDR2 YSYEKL. V dropped 1 base and J dropped 0 bases, with 12 bases sitting between them. The CDR3 totals 16 residues. CDR3 sequence: CASSQGSFGANYGYTF. The CDR3 nucleotides read TGCGCCAGCAGCCAAGGGTCGTTTGGAGCTAACTATGGCTACACCTTC.

This clonotype was found a few times. This rearrangement joins TRBV20-1 to TRBJ1-3; 12 bases match TRBD1. Germline CDR1 and CDR2: DFQATT and SNEGSKA (reference sequence). The CDR3 covers 16 residues. The J segment lost 4 bases and the V segment lost 3 bases, leaving 7 bases of the junction unmatched. The CDR3, as DNA: TGCAGTGCTAGGGGGACAGGGGGCGCGTGGGGAAACACCATATATTTT. Translating it yields CSARGTGGAWGNTIYF.

This clonotype was counted a few times. The CDR3 nucleotides read TGTGCCAGCAGCAAAGTTAGGGGACTTTCCTCCTACGAGCAGTACTTC. It is translated as CASSKVRGLSSYEQYF. This chain connects TRBV21-1 to TRBJ2-7; TRBD2, the table's D call, lacks a check against the DNA. TRBV21-1 is annotated as a pseudogene. The CDR3 covers 16 residues.

J is TRBJ2-7 and V is TRBV15; TRBD2 matches at 13 bases. The CDR3 has 14 residues. In germline, CDR1 is LNHNV, CDR2 YYDKDF (reference sequence). V lost 11 bases and J lost 4; bases outside the gene matches: 8. CDR3 sequence (DNA): TGTGCCCCTTGGACTAGCGGGGGCTATTACGAGCAGTACGTC. This encodes CAPWTSGGYYEQYV.